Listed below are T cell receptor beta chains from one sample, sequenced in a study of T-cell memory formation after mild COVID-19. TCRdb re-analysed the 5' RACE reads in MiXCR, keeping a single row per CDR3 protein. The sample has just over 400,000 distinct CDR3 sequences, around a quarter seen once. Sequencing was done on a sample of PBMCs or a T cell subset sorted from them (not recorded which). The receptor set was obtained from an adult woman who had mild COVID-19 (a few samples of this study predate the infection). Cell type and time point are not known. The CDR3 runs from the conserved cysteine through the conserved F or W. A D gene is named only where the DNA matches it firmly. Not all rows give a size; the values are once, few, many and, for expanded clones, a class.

TGTGCCAGCAGCGTGGGGACTAGCGGTATAGCCAAAAACATTCAGTACTTC	CASSVGTSGIAKNIQYF	TRBD2	TRBV9	TRBJ2-4	NA
TGCGCCAGCAAGGGTTTGGAAGATACGCAGTATTTT	CASKGLEDTQYF	NA	TRBV5-1	TRBJ2-3	NA
TGTGCCAGCTCACCACCCGCGGTTGGTAATGAGCAGTTCTTC	CASSPPAVGNEQFF	NA	TRBV18	TRBJ2-1	NA
TGTGCCAGCAGCGTAGCAGGGGGAGAAAATGAAAAACTGTTTTTT	CASSVAGGENEKLFF	TRBD1	TRBV9	TRBJ1-4	once
TGTGCCAGCAGCCAAGATCCAGACACTGAAGCTTTCTTT	CASSQDPDTEAFF	NA	TRBV3-1	TRBJ1-1	NA
TGCAGCGTTGACAGGGGAACGAACACCGGGGAGCTGTTTTTT	CSVDRGTNTGELFF	NA	TRBV29-1	TRBJ2-2	NA
TGTGCCAGCGTTCGCGTTGGGGCTGAAGCTTTCTTT	CASVRVGAEAFF	NA	TRBV6-5	TRBJ1-1	NA
TGTGCCAGCAGTTCACAGGGGCGAGAAAAACTGTTTTTT	CASSSQGREKLFF	TRBD1	TRBV25-1	TRBJ1-4	NA
TGTGCCACCTCAGGGACCGGAAACACCATATATTTT	CATSGTGNTIYF	NA	TRBV12-3/TRBV12-4	TRBJ1-3	few
TGTGCCACCAGCAGAGGGAAGCGGATGAGCTCCTACGAGCAGTACTTC	CATSRGKRMSSYEQYF	NA	TRBV15	TRBJ2-7	NA
TGTGCCAGCAGCTTAGCCTGGGACGGTTACTACGAGCAGTACTTC	CASSLAWDGYYEQYF	NA	TRBV7-9	TRBJ2-7	NA
TGTGCCAGCAGCTTAGGGTGGACAGGCACAGATACGCAGTATTTT	CASSLGWTGTDTQYF	NA	TRBV11-3	TRBJ2-3	NA